Given below is one T cell receptor beta chain in context. What it binds is not known. Method: immunoSEQ multiplex PCR; TCRdb's copy keeps in-frame clones and lacks some. The table records approximately 33,000 clones, approximately 89% of them present only once. Healthy controls were blood donor buffy coats. This specimen comes from a study of STAT5B mutations in CD4+ large granular lymphocyte leukemia. General observations from the study: CD4-sorted patient repertoires seemed more clonal than healthy CD4+ repertoires.

The sequenced sample was CD4+ T cells from blood buffy coats. The TCR was taken from a human donor in good health.

The CDR3 DNA reads as TGTGCCAGCAGCGTGACAGCCTATAATTCACCCCTCCACTTT. Translation gives CASSVTAYNSPLHF. The rearrangement links TRBV9 to TRBJ1-6, with D possibly TRBD1 on 5 matching bases. Trimming shortened V by 2 bases and J by 2 bases, and 5 bases separated the two germline ends. CDR1 is SGDLS, CDR2 YYNGEE, per germline. The CDR3 loop spans 14 amino acids.